The clone carrying this T cell receptor (beta chain) was detected only once. Antigen specificity is unknown. Measured with immunoSEQ multiplex PCR; TCRdb has only the in-frame clones, and not every one. The sample holds millions of clones, approximately 95% seen once. This entry is derived from a study of shared clonotypes between healthy human individuals. General study findings and limits: Clonotypes which were not shared had lower generation probabilities than clonotypes that all four donors shared. Large sequencing depth failed to make sorted-subset sequencing complete, rarefaction showed. The sole specimen, blood, was sampled, and tissue repertoires likely differ.

The donors, healthy adults who were HIV-negative, had experienced no recent acute infections or vaccinations. Trimming pared 2 bases from V and 6 bases from J, leaving 10 bases between. CDR1 is SEHNR and CDR2 is FQNEAQ in the germline V gene (reference sequence). CDR3 length: 14 amino acids. The chain carries TRBV7-9 and TRBJ2-2, with no clear D. Sample: naive CD4+ T cells from PBMCs. The subset was: CD45RA+ positively selected. The TCR comes from a man between 18 and 29 years old in good health. Some clones in this sample may be carry-over from other donors' samples. CDR3 bases: TGTGCCAGCAGCTTAATTAGAAGTTCCGGGGAGCTGTTTTTT. Translating gives CASSLIRSSGELFF.